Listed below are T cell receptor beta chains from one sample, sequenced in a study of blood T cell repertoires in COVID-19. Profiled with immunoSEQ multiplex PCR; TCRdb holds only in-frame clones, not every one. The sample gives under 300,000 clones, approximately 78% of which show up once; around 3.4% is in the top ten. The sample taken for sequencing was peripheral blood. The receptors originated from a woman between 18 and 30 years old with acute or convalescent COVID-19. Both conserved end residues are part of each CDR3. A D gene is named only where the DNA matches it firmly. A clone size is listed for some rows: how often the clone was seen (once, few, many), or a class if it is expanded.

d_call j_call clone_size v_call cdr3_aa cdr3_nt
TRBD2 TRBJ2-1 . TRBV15 CATSIGLAGNEQFF TGTGCCACCAGCATAGGACTAGCGGGGAATGAGCAGTTCTTC
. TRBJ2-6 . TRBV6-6 CASSPTTGLGGANVLTF TGTGCCAGCAGTCCCACGACAGGTCTAGGTGGGGCCAACGTCCTGACTTTC
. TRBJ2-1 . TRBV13 CASSLSRGVGAYNEQFF TGTGCCAGCAGCTTAAGCAGGGGGGTAGGTGCCTACAATGAGCAGTTCTTC
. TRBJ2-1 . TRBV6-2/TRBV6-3 CASSPDPKRYNEQFF TGTGCCAGCAGTCCCGACCCGAAGCGATACAATGAGCAGTTCTTC
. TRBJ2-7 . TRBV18 CASSPGTPYEQYF TGTGCCAGCTCACCAGGGACACCCTACGAGCAGTACTTC
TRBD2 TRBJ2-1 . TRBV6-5 CASSLTSGAYNEQFF TGTGCCAGCAGCCTTACTAGCGGGGCCTACAATGAGCAGTTCTTC
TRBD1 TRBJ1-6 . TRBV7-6 CASSSSRTGDNSPLHF TGTGCCAGCAGCTCGAGCCGGACAGGGGATAATTCACCCCTCCACTTT
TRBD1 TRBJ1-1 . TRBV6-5 CASSRTGEEAFF TGTGCCAGCAGCCGGACAGGGGAGGAAGCTTTCTTT
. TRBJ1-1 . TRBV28 CASTAPGDHTEAFF TGTGCCAGCACGGCCCCGGGGGATCACACTGAAGCTTTCTTT
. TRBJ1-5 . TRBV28 CASSRPQGYQPQHF TGTGCCAGCAGCCGCCCCCAGGGATATCAGCCCCAGCATTTT
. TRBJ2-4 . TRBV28 CASSLAPTRGLAKNIQYF TGTGCCAGCAGTTTAGCCCCCACACGGGGGTTAGCCAAAAACATTCAGTACTTC
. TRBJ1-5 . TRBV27 CASSFTRNQPQHF TGTGCCAGCAGTTTTACCCGGAATCAGCCCCAGCATTTT
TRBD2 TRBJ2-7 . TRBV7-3 CASSEGTSGSYEQYF TGTGCCAGCAGCGAAGGGACTAGCGGGAGCTACGAGCAGTACTTC
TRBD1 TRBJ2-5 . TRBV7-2 CASSLGQGGWETQYF TGTGCCAGCAGCTTAGGACAGGGTGGGTGGGAGACCCAGTACTTC
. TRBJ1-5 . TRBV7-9 CASSSGQISNQPQHF TGTGCCAGCAGCTCCGGACAGATTAGCAATCAGCCCCAGCATTTT
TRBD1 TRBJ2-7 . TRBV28 CASSFPDRHPMRTYEQYF TGTGCCAGCAGTTTTCCGGACAGGCATCCAATGCGAACCTACGAGCAGTACTTC
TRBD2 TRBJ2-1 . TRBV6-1 CASSDGGLAGIYNEQFF TGTGCCAGCAGTGATGGGGGACTAGCGGGGATCTACAATGAGCAGTTCTTC
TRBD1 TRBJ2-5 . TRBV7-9 CASSLAGTGHQETQYF TGTGCCAGCAGCTTGGCCGGGACAGGGCACCAAGAGACCCAGTACTTC
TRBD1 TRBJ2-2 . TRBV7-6 CASSPSTGVVAGELFF TGTGCCAGCAGCCCCTCGACAGGGGTAGTGGCCGGGGAGCTGTTTTTT
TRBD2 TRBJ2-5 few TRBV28 CASSRSGSGETQYF TGTGCCAGCAGTAGAAGCGGGAGTGGGGAGACCCAGTACTTC
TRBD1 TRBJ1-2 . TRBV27 CASRTTGTGANYGYTF TGTGCCAGCAGAACAACCGGGACAGGGGCTAACTATGGCTACACCTTC
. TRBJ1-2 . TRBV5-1 CASSLGVGDRSNYGYTF TGCGCCAGCAGCTTGGGAGTTGGAGATCGTTCTAACTATGGCTACACCTTC
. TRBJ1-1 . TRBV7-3 CASSPGTGGTEAFF TGTGCCAGCAGCCCAGGGACCGGGGGCACTGAAGCTTTCTTT
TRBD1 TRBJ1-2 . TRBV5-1 CASSPTGGDYGYTF TGCGCCAGCAGCCCAACAGGGGGCGACTATGGCTACACCTTC
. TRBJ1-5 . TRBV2 CASSMGQGPYSNQPQHF TGTGCCAGCAGCATGGGGCAGGGGCCGTATAGCAATCAGCCCCAGCATTTT
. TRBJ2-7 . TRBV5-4 CASSLATAEQYF TGTGCCAGCAGCTTGGCCACAGCCGAGCAGTACTTC
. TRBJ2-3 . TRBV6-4 CASSPRLGGSTDTQYF TGTGCCAGCAGTCCGCGTTTGGGGGGAAGCACAGATACGCAGTATTTT
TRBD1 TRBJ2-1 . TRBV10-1 CASSDRTGGSLNEQFF TGCGCCAGCAGCGACAGGACAGGGGGTTCGTTGAATGAGCAGTTCTTC
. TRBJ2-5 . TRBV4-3 CASSQGRITTQYF TGCGCCAGCAGCCAAGGTAGAATTACGACCCAGTACTTC
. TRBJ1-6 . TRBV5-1 CASKSFPGNNSPLHF TGCGCCAGCAAATCTTTCCCAGGGAATAATTCACCCCTCCACTTT
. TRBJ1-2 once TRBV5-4 CASSFGYYGYTF TGTGCCAGCAGCTTCGGGTACTATGGCTACACCTTC
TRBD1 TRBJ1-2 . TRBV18 CASSSSVGQVPPGYTF TGTGCCAGCTCATCAAGCGTGGGACAGGTCCCCCCTGGCTACACCTTC